Following are 25 T cell receptor beta chains from one sample sequenced in a study of cytomegalovirus exposure and HLA in healthy donors (dated 2017 in TCRdb). Library generation was performed with the immunoSEQ multiplex PCR assay. The multiplex PCR relied on a mix of 60 forward primers for TCR Vbeta segments and 13 reverse primers for TCR Jbeta segments. As stored in TCRdb, this immuneACCESS dataset retains in-frame rearrangements with V and J assigned. A fraction of the clones does not appear; measured against another copy, unresolved V genes explain less than half of the discrepancy, and the remainder lacks a known reason. Counted in this sample were about 160,000 clones; around 75% of them appeared once. The ten largest clones represent 3.5% to 4.5% of the sample. The sequenced sample was PBMCs. Every receptor here comes from a human donor in good health.

This clone occurred a few times. The genes are TRBV27 and TRBJ2-5, with 8 positions matching TRBD2. The length of the CDR3 is 16 residues. Germline trimming cut 2 bases from V and 4 bases from J; bases unmatched to any gene: 9. Germline assignment: CDR1 MNHEY and CDR2 SMNVEV (reference sequence). CDR3 bases: TGTGCCAGCAGTTTAAGGTCGGGGGGGGCCGTAGAGACCCAGTACTTC. This gives the protein CASSLRSGGAVETQYF.

V usage is TRBV5-6 and J usage is TRBJ1-1; D not resolved. The germline gives CDR1 SGHDT, CDR2 YYEEEE. CDR3 size: 12 residues. Trimming removed 3 bases at V and 4 bases at J, with 7 bases between. DNA for the CDR3: TGTGCCAGCAGCTCGGTCGGCACTGAAGCTTTCTTT. This gives the protein CASSSVGTEAFF.

This clone has just a few counts. The chain joins TRBV10-2 to TRBJ2-5; D perhaps matches TRBD1 (5 bases). Germline V gives CDR1 WSHSY, CDR2 SAAADI. V lost 6 bases to trimming and J lost 1 base, with 12 bases between them. The CDR3 consists of 14 residues. The CDR3 reads CASRRGQGQETQYF. In DNA, the CDR3 is TGCGCCAGCAGAAGAGGCCAGGGCCAAGAGACCCAGTACTTC.

The rearrangement uses TRBV5-4 and TRBJ2-2; D perhaps matches TRBD1 (6 bases). V lost 3 bases and J lost 7, with 13 bases in between. CDR1 is SGHNT and CDR2 is YYREEE in the germline V gene (reference sequence). The CDR3 sequence is 14 residues long. In DNA form, the CDR3 reads TGTGCCAGCAGCTCGGACAGTTTGGTCGGGGAGCTGTTTTTT. Residues: CASSSDSLVGELFF.

This chain connects TRBV7-9 to TRBJ2-2, with 8 bases matching TRBD2. The CDR3 runs to 16 residues. The germline V gene has CDR1 SEHNR and CDR2 FQNEAQ (reference sequence). V dropped 3 bases and J dropped 4; count of bases not matched to a gene: 7. The CDR3 DNA reads as TGTGCCAGCAGCTTCATAGCGGGAAGGAGCACCGGGGAGCTGTTTTTT. It encodes CASSFIAGRSTGELFF.

This sequence joins TRBV27 and TRBJ1-4; D might be TRBD1 (6 bases). Trimming took off 7 bases at V and 8 bases at J, with 14 bases between the two ends. The CDR3 consists of 13 residues. The germline gives CDR1 MNHEY, CDR2 SMNVEV (reference sequence). CDR3 coding DNA: TGTGCCAGCACGGGGGGGCGACGGGAAAAACTGTTTTTT. Amino acids: CASTGGRREKLFF.

DNA of the CDR3: TGTGCCAGCAGTAGGCGGGAGGGGACCTACAATGAGCAGTTCTTC. It yields the protein CASSRREGTYNEQFF. This chain connects TRBV27 to TRBJ2-1, with 9 bases fitting TRBD2. Germline V gene lookup returns CDR1 MNHEY and CDR2 SMNVEV (reference sequence). The CDR3 runs 15 residues. V was clipped by 5 bases and J by 2 bases; unmatched bases: 4.

The V call is TRBV5-1, the J call TRBJ2-1; 8 positions match TRBD1. Germline CDR1 SGHRS, CDR2 YFSETQ. Germline trimming cut 2 bases from V and 4 bases from J; bases unmatched to any gene: 2. The CDR3 extends over 14 amino acids. In DNA, the CDR3 is TGCGCCAGCAGCTTTGGGACAGGTTACAATGAGCAGTTCTTC. This translates into CASSFGTGYNEQFF.

This clone was observed a few times. The V and J genes are TRBV7-8 and TRBJ2-3; the D gene is possibly TRBD1 (7 bases). The CDR3 totals 16 residues. V was pared by 3 bases and J by 4 bases, with 17 bases between. The germline gives CDR1 SGHVS, CDR2 FQNEAQ. In nucleotides, the CDR3 is TGTGCCAGCAGCTTTCTCAGGGGGGTTAAGGCAGATACGCAGTATTTT. Translating gives CASSFLRGVKADTQYF.

The chain has TRBV10-2 and TRBJ1-2, with a weak D call TRBD1 (6 bases). CDR1 WSHSY and CDR2 SAAADI come from the germline V gene. V gave up 2 bases and J gave up 4 bases, with 11 bases separating them. The CDR3 runs to 14 residues. CDR3 sequence (DNA): TGCGCCAGCAGTGAGGGACAGAACTCCTATGGCTACACCTTC. Translated: CASSEGQNSYGYTF.

This clone came up a few times. The chain links TRBV6-5 to TRBJ1-5; D may be TRBD1 (6 bases). Deletions cut 6 bases from V and 3 bases from J, with 9 bases between. Germline-derived CDR1 and CDR2 are MNHEY and SVGAGI. The CDR3 totals 13 residues. The CDR3 DNA reads TGTGCCAGCAGGGACAGCTTCAATCAGCCCCAGCATTTT. Amino acids: CASRDSFNQPQHF.

The genes are TRBV5-4 and TRBJ2-3, with 9 positions matching TRBD2. J lost 6 bases, V lost 3 bases, and 8 bases had no gene match. This CDR3 is 15 amino acids long. Germline V CDR1 and CDR2: SGHNT, YYREEE (reference sequence). The chain's CDR3 is CASSSYWAGGDTQYF. The CDR3 nucleotides are TGTGCCAGCAGCTCCTACTGGGCGGGGGGGGATACGCAGTATTTT.

The CDR3 nucleotides are TGTGCCAGCAGCCAAGCTAATAGCGGGGGGACCTCCTACGAGCAGTACTTC. It encodes CASSQANSGGTSYEQYF. This rearrangement joins TRBV4-2 to TRBJ2-7, with 10 bases fitting TRBD2. The length of the CDR3 is 17 residues. Trimming removed 1 base from V and 0 bases from J; junction bases left unmatched: 6. The V gene's germline CDR1 is LGHNA and CDR2 YNFKEQ.

The V gene is TRBV30, the J gene TRBJ1-3, with a possible D match to TRBD1 (5 bases). CDR1 GTSNPN and CDR2 SVGIG come from the germline V gene (reference sequence). The V gene lost 2 bases and the J gene lost 10 bases, with 15 bases spanning the gap. This CDR3 is built from 13 residues. The CDR3 is CAWSQGLGVTIYF. CDR3 DNA: TGTGCCTGGAGTCAGGGCCTCGGTGTTACCATATATTTT. The full variable domain, its missing parts supplied by reference TRBV30 and TRBJ1-3, is SQTIHQWPATLVQPVGSPLSLECTVEGTSNPNLYWYRQAAGRGLQLLFYSVGIGQISSEVPQNLSASRPQDRQFILSSKKLLLSDSGFYLCAWSQGLGVTIYFGEGSWLTVV.

V gene TRBV23-1 combines with J gene TRBJ1-6; TRBD1 matches 9 bases. TRBV23-1 has ORF status, its function being uncertain. V lost 6 bases to trimming and J lost 8 bases; unmatched junction nucleotides: 2. The CDR3 consists of 13 residues. DNA for the CDR3: TGCGCCAGCAGGGGACAGGGAGATTCACCCCTCCACTTT. Amino acids: CASRGQGDSPLHF.

The chain recombines TRBV10-3 with TRBJ1-1; weak D call: TRBD1 (5 bases). The ends were cut back, 0 bases at V and 10 bases at J, with 9 bases in the middle. The CDR3 is made up of 12 amino acids. The germline V gene has CDR1 ENHRY and CDR2 SYGVKD. The CDR3 DNA sequence: TGTGCCATCAGTGAGTCTGGGCAGGGAGCTTTCTTT. Its translation: CAISESGQGAFF.

The chain carries TRBV9 and TRBJ1-1, with 9 bases matching TRBD1. Unmatched junction bases numbered 4, after V lost 0 bases and J lost 4 bases. Germline V gene lookup returns CDR1 SGDLS and CDR2 YYNGEE. The CDR3 covers 15 residues. CDR3 protein: CASSVAGQGSTEAFF. The CDR3 coding sequence is TGTGCCAGCAGCGTAGCGGGACAGGGAAGCACTGAAGCTTTCTTT.

In its sample, this clone was seen a few times. V is TRBV28 and J is TRBJ1-4, with 8 bases aligning to TRBD1. This CDR3 spans 15 amino acids. Germline V lookup: CDR1 MDHEN, CDR2 SYDVKM. Unmatched junction bases numbered 10, after V lost 5 bases and J lost 8 bases. CDR3 DNA sequence: TGTGCCAGCAGTCCCGCGACAGGGGTCGGAGAAAAACTGTTTTTT. Amino acids: CASSPATGVGEKLFF. Using reference TRBV28 and TRBJ1-4 for the parts outside the CDR3, the full variable domain is DVKVTQSSRYLVKRTGEKVFLECVQDMDHENMFWYRQDPGLGLRLIYFSYDVKMKEKGDIPEGYSVSREKKERFSLILESASTNQTSMYLCASSPATGVGEKLFFGSGTQLSVL.

The chain has TRBV25-1 and TRBJ2-1, with D perhaps TRBD2 (5 bases). V lost 1 base to trimming and J lost 4 bases, with 14 bases between them. The length of the CDR3 is 16 residues. The germline CDR1 and CDR2 sequences are MGHDK and SYGVNS. The DNA for the CDR3 is TGTGCCAGCAGTGAATCTGGCGGGTTCCAGTACAATGAGCAGTTCTTC. It codes for CASSESGGFQYNEQFF.

This clone has a single count. The genes are TRBV10-3 and TRBJ1-1, with D unclear. Trimming took 5 bases from V and 1 from J, leaving 2 bases between them. Germline lookup yields CDR1 ENHRY and CDR2 SYGVKD. The CDR3 is made up of 11 amino acids. The CDR3 spells CAISQNTEAFF. CDR3 nucleotides: TGTGCCATCAGTCAGAACACTGAAGCTTTCTTT.

The chain employs TRBV2 and TRBJ1-3; D is undetermined. Germline CDR1 is SNHLY and CDR2 is FYNNEI. V was trimmed by 4 bases and J by 0 bases, leaving 4 bases between them. The CDR3 spans 13 residues. Here the CDR3 reads CASSVSSGNTIYF. The CDR3 coding sequence is TGTGCCAGCAGTGTATCCTCTGGAAACACCATATATTTT.

This clone was seen a few times. The rearrangement links TRBV5-6 to TRBJ2-7; a weak D match, TRBD2 (6 bases). V was shortened by 4 bases and J by 1 base, with 18 bases between the two germline ends. Germline CDR1 reads SGHDT; CDR2 reads YYEEEE. CDR3 length: 16 residues. The CDR3 DNA is TGTGCCAGCAGCCCGTACTACAGCGGAGGGTCCTACGAGCAGTACTTC. This codes for CASSPYYSGGSYEQYF.

The chain joins TRBV14 to TRBJ2-2, with a tentative D call TRBD1 (5 bases). CDR3 length: 16 residues. Germline V gives CDR1 SGHDN, CDR2 FVKESK. V lost 4 bases, J lost 6 bases, and 18 bases lay in between. CDR3 protein: CASSPLGLTVPGELFF. DNA of the CDR3: TGTGCCAGCAGCCCCCTGGGGCTGACGGTCCCCGGGGAGCTGTTTTTT. The full variable domain, in which reference TRBV14 and TRBJ2-2 provide the parts outside the CDR3, is EAGVTQFPSHSVIEKGQTVTLRCDPISGHDNLYWYRRVMGKEIKFLLHFVKESKQDESGMPNNRFLAERTGGTYSTLKVQPAELEDSGVYFCASSPLGLTVPGELFFGEGSRLTVL.

The V call is TRBV28, the J call TRBJ1-2; D is ambiguous. The germline gives CDR1 MDHEN, CDR2 SYDVKM. Trimming took off 4 bases at V and 5 bases at J, with 17 bases between the two ends. This CDR3 contains 15 residues. CDR3 in amino acids: CASSSALSPGYGYTF. CDR3 nucleotides: TGTGCCAGCAGTTCAGCCCTCAGTCCGGGGTATGGCTACACCTTC.

This chain joins TRBV19 and TRBJ2-2; D unresolved. The CDR3 is made up of 14 amino acids. Germline V gene data show CDR1 as LNHDA and CDR2 as SQIVND (reference sequence). Trimming removed 3 bases from V and 1 base from J, with 6 bases in between. CDR3 amino acids: CASSIGWNTGELFF. The CDR3 region has the DNA TGTGCCAGTAGTATCGGGTGGAACACCGGGGAGCTGTTTTTT.